These 6 T cell receptor beta chains share one sample of origin, sequenced in a study of blood T cells in healthy people across ages. A sample-barcoded 5' primer and a J-beta primer mix were used in a second PCR of about 7 to 12 cycles. TCRdb reprocessed the 5' RACE reads via MiXCR and lists one record per CDR3 protein. Of about 970,000 distinct CDR3 sequences listed, roughly 51% are singletons. Sequenced material: blood. The receptors originated from a woman aged 55 to 70 in good health.

This chain links TRBV5-1 with TRBJ2-4, with 10 bases lining up with TRBD1. Germline assignment: CDR1 SGHRS and CDR2 YFSETQ. Trimming took 4 bases from V and 13 from J; bases not matched to a gene: 11. There are 14 residues in the CDR3. The CDR3 spells CASSRGDRGGEQYF. The CDR3 DNA sequence: TGCGCCAGCAGCCGTGGGGACAGGGGTGGTGAGCAGTACTTC.

This clonotype occurred once. The V and J genes are TRBV3-1 and TRBJ2-1, with TRBD2 matching 10 bases. The DNA end lines up better with TRBJ2-7; the J call may be wrong. Looked up from germline, CDR1 is LGHDT and CDR2 is YNNKEL (reference sequence). CDR3 length equals 15 residues. The CDR3 region is CASSQGTSGNDEQYF. The CDR3 region has the DNA TGTGCCAGCAGCCAAGGGACTAGCGGAAACGACGAGCAGTACTTC.

In regard to this clonotype: The junction does not match germline at one end; this may be a read error. The chain combines TRBV20-1 with TRBJ1-2; D possibly corresponds to TRBD1 (5 bases). The germline V gene encodes CDR1 DFQATT and CDR2 SNEGSKA (reference sequence). The CDR3 loop spans 12 amino acids. The CDR3 DNA reads TGCAGTGGGTGGGGCGGGCGAAATGGCTGCACCTTC. It specifies CSGWGGRNGCTF.

The rearrangement links TRBV6-6 to TRBJ1-1; no clear D. Germline V lookup: CDR1 MNHNY, CDR2 SVGAGI (reference sequence). The V and J ends lost 2 bases and 3 bases respectively, with 7 bases between them. The CDR3 consists of 13 residues. The CDR3 region has the DNA TGTGCCAGCAGTTACGGACCAGACACTGAAGCTTTCTTT. Translating it yields CASSYGPDTEAFF.

The chain is built from TRBV6-2 or TRBV6-3 and TRBJ1-2; 7 bases fit TRBD1. From germline, CDR1 is MNHEY and CDR2 SVGEGT. CDR3 size: 14 residues. Trimming took 6 bases from V and 5 from J; bases not matched to a gene: 9. The CDR3 DNA is TGTGCCAGCAGAAGGGACAGTATTCCATATGGCTACACCTTC. It is translated as CASRRDSIPYGYTF.

The chain couples TRBV27 to TRBJ2-3, with 9 bases lining up with TRBD2. The junction had 9 bases not matched to a gene; V was cut back by 0 bases and J by 2 bases. The CDR3 spans 18 residues. From germline, CDR1 is MNHEY and CDR2 SMNVEV (reference sequence). CDR3 protein: CASSLSLASGASTDTQYF. Written as DNA, the CDR3 is TGTGCCAGCAGTTTATCGCTGGCTAGCGGGGCCTCCACAGATACGCAGTATTTT.